The 21 T cell receptor beta chains below were found in one sample sequenced in a study of T-cell memory formation after mild COVID-19. One entry per CDR3 protein, called by TCRdb with MiXCR from the 5' RACE reads. Of a few hundred thousand distinct CDR3 sequences listed, 20% were seen once; the top ten hold 21%. The specimen was PBMCs or a T cell subset sorted from them (not recorded which). The source of these receptors is a man between 18 and 35 years old who had mild COVID-19 (a few samples of this study predate the infection). Cell type and time point are not known.

This clonotype was detected only a few times. The chain has TRBV6-5 and TRBJ2-2; D gene uncertain. Trimming shortened V by 7 bases and J by 6 bases, and 6 bases separated the two germline ends. CDR3 length equals 11 residues. Germline CDR1 MNHEY, CDR2 SVGAGI. Here the CDR3 DNA reads TGTGCCAGCATGATTTCCGGGGAGCTGTTTTTT. Protein: CASMISGELFF.

This clonotype has at least ten counts. This chain uses TRBV9 with TRBJ2-1; 7 nucleotides align to TRBD1. Germline lookup yields CDR1 SGDLS and CDR2 YYNGEE. The length of the CDR3 is 17 residues. V lost 1 base and J lost 2; bases outside the gene matches: 9. The CDR3 sequence: CASSVRLEGAPYNEQFF. The CDR3 nucleotides read TGTGCCAGCAGCGTAAGGCTTGAGGGGGCTCCCTACAATGAGCAGTTCTTC.

The chain is built from TRBV15 and TRBJ1-2; no firm D call. V was shortened by 0 bases and J by 8 bases, with 10 bases between the two germline ends. CDR1 is LNHNV, CDR2 YYDKDF, per germline (reference sequence). This CDR3 comprises 13 residues. The CDR3 loop reads CATSRDRGRGYTF. CDR3 DNA: TGTGCCACCAGCAGAGATCGCGGCCGGGGCTACACCTTC.

This clonotype was found a few times. The chain has TRBV4-2 and TRBJ2-3; 8 nucleotides agree with TRBD2. With V trimmed by 5 bases and J by 0 bases, 13 bases remained unmatched. The CDR3 is 18 residues long. Germline-derived CDR1 and CDR2 are LGHNA and YNFKEQ. The CDR3 loop reads CASSDKLFGGASTDTQYF. The CDR3 DNA is TGTGCCAGCAGCGATAAGCTCTTCGGGGGGGCTAGCACAGATACGCAGTATTTT.

This clonotype showed up just a few times. The chain uses TRBV6-6 and TRBJ1-4; TRBD1 might be the D (5 bases). The CDR3 is made up of 15 amino acids. The germline V gene encodes CDR1 MNHNY and CDR2 SVGAGI (reference sequence). V was clipped by 10 bases and J by 8 bases, with 23 bases between them. The CDR3: CATDEPGTAGEKLFF. CDR3 DNA sequence: TGTGCCACCGATGAACCCGGGACCGCGGGCGAAAAACTGTTTTTT.

In its sample, this clonotype was seen a few times. CDR3 residues: CASSPAQGGTDTQYF. In nucleotides, the CDR3 is TGTGCCAGCAGCCCGGCGCAGGGGGGCACAGATACGCAGTATTTT. This chain joins TRBV7-2 and TRBJ2-3; 7 bases align to TRBD1. Per germline, CDR1 SGHTA and CDR2 FQGNSA. CDR3 length: 15 amino acids. The trim removed 5 bases at V and 1 base at J, leaving 6 bases unmatched.

This clonotype was counted between two and nine times. The rearrangement links TRBV2 to TRBJ2-3, with D uncertain. The V end was cut by 5 bases, the J end by 2 bases, with 11 bases between. The CDR3 contains 14 residues. Germline V lookup: CDR1 SNHLY, CDR2 FYNNEI. The CDR3 protein is CASSRILDTDTQYF. CDR3 nucleotide sequence: TGTGCCAGCAGTCGCATCTTGGACACAGATACGCAGTATTTT.

This clonotype was found a few times. The rearrangement joins TRBV28 to TRBJ2-1, with TRBD2 matching 7 bases. Germline V gene data show CDR1 as MDHEN and CDR2 as SYDVKM. The CDR3 is 14 amino acids. The CDR3 loop is CVTSGTSSYNEQFF. The DNA for the CDR3 is TGTGTCACCAGCGGGACGAGCTCCTACAATGAGCAGTTCTTC.

The chain combines TRBV4-1 with TRBJ1-2; D gene unclear. Trimming took 0 bases from V and 1 from J, leaving 6 bases between them. CDR1 is MGHRA, CDR2 YSYEKL, per germline. This CDR3 has 14 amino acids. The CDR3 loop is CASSQDSYNYGYTF. CDR3 nucleotide sequence: TGCGCCAGCAGCCAAGACAGCTATAACTATGGCTACACCTTC.

The genes are TRBV5-6 and TRBJ1-6; D call uncertain. Deletions cut 0 bases from V and 6 bases from J, with 10 bases between. The CDR3 has 15 amino acids. The germline V gene has CDR1 SGHDT and CDR2 YYEEEE. The CDR3: CASSLGDAGNSPLHF. In nucleotides, the CDR3 is TGTGCCAGCAGCTTGGGAGACGCTGGTAATTCACCCCTCCACTTT.

CDR3 residues: CASRMTSLTDTQYF. In DNA form, the CDR3 reads TGTGCCAGCAGAATGACAAGCCTCACAGATACGCAGTATTTT. The rearrangement uses TRBV6-5 and TRBJ2-3, with D unresolved. Germline CDR1 MNHEY, CDR2 SVGAGI. The V end was cut by 6 bases, the J end by 2 bases, with 12 bases between. The CDR3 totals 14 residues.

V and J are TRBV20-1 and TRBJ1-4; D ambiguous. Germline V CDR1 and CDR2: DFQATT, SNEGSKA (reference sequence). The CDR3 sequence is 11 residues long. In nucleotides, the CDR3 is TGCAAGGGTGCAACTAATGAAAAACTGTTTTTT. This codes for CKGATNEKLFF.

This clonotype was observed a few times. V usage is TRBV11-2 and J usage is TRBJ2-3; 8 positions match TRBD1. CDR1 and CDR2 (germline): SGHAT, FQNNGV. V lost 0 bases to trimming and J lost 6 bases; unmatched junction nucleotides: 8. This CDR3 is 16 amino acids long. As DNA, the CDR3 is TGTGCCAGCAGCTTAGATCTAGGCAGGGGGCTTGATACGCAGTATTTT. This sequence encodes CASSLDLGRGLDTQYF.

This clonotype was counted a few times. V and J are TRBV27 and TRBJ2-1; D is undetermined. V gave up 0 bases and J gave up 0 bases, with 9 bases separating them. The germline V gene has CDR1 MNHEY and CDR2 SMNVEV (reference sequence). This CDR3 region has 16 residues. CDR3 nucleotide sequence: TGTGCCAGCAGTTTATCCGCAACCGTCTCCTACAATGAGCAGTTCTTC. Its translation is CASSLSATVSYNEQFF.

V usage is TRBV7-2 and J usage is TRBJ2-5; 9 nucleotides align to TRBD2. The V gene's germline CDR1 is SGHTA and CDR2 FQGNSA. The CDR3 contains 15 residues. With V trimmed by 3 bases and J by 3 bases, 5 bases remained unmatched. In DNA, the CDR3 is TGTGCCAGCAGCTTCCAGCGGGGGGTAGAAGAGACCCAGTACTTC. Its translation is CASSFQRGVEETQYF.

V and J are TRBV7-2 and TRBJ2-7; D perhaps matches TRBD1 (7 bases). The CDR3 covers 14 residues. The germline V gene encodes CDR1 SGHTA and CDR2 FQGNSA. The ends were cut back, 3 bases at V and 3 bases at J, with 12 bases in the middle. As DNA, the CDR3 is TGTGCCAGCAGCTTGCGGGACAGAGACTACGAGCAGTACGTC. Translation: CASSLRDRDYEQYV.

This clonotype came up many times. The chain links TRBV7-9 to TRBJ2-5; TRBD1 aligns across 10 bases. Germline V CDR1 and CDR2: SEHNR, FQNEAQ (reference sequence). The CDR3 spans 13 residues. The J segment lost 5 bases and the V segment lost 5 bases, leaving 2 bases of the junction unmatched. CDR3 sequence: CASSVTGGETQYF. The CDR3 DNA is TGTGCCAGCAGCGTGACAGGGGGCGAGACCCAGTACTTC.

The rearrangement links TRBV27 to TRBJ1-6; a weak D match, TRBD1 (5 bases). There are 15 residues in the CDR3. CDR1 and CDR2 from the germline V gene are MNHEY and SMNVEV (reference sequence). V dropped 0 bases and J dropped 8 bases, with 11 bases sitting between them. This CDR3 reads CASSLSSGRYSPLHF. The CDR3, as DNA: TGTGCCAGCAGTTTATCGTCAGGGAGGTATTCACCCCTCCACTTT.

The rearrangement uses TRBV20-1 and TRBJ2-7; tentatively, D is TRBD1 or TRBD2 (5 bases each). The CDR3 extends over 11 amino acids. From germline, CDR1 is DFQATT and CDR2 SNEGSKA (reference sequence). This CDR3 reads CTAWGSYEQYV. CDR3 DNA: TGCACCGCATGGGGGTCCTACGAGCAGTACGTC.

This clonotype turned up a few times. The chain uses TRBV7-2 and TRBJ2-5; TRBD2 aligns across 13 bases. The CDR3 runs 15 residues. The J segment lost 5 bases and the V segment lost 3 bases, leaving 3 bases of the junction unmatched. CDR1 SGHTA and CDR2 FQGNSA come from the germline V gene. DNA of the CDR3: TGTGCCAGCAGCTTCGGGACTAGCGGGGTGGAGACCCAGTACTTC. It yields the protein CASSFGTSGVETQYF. The whole variable domain, remainder taken from reference TRBV7-2 and TRBJ2-5, is GAGVSQSPSNKVTEKGKDVELRCDPISGHTALYWYRQSLGQGLEFLIYFQGNSAPDKSGLPSDRFSAERTGGSVSTLTIQRTQQEDSAVYLCASSFGTSGVETQYFGPGTRLLVL.

The chain combines TRBV4-1 with TRBJ1-2, with a weak D call TRBD1 (5 bases). With 7 bases removed from V and 4 bases from J, the gap between germline ends came to 19 bases. The CDR3 contains 15 residues. The V gene's germline CDR1 is MGHRA and CDR2 YSYEKL. The CDR3 loop reads CASTSVGDRVYGYTF. In DNA form, the CDR3 reads TGCGCCAGCACCTCCGTTGGGGACCGAGTCTATGGCTACACCTTC.